This TCR beta chain derives from a study of shared clonotypes between healthy human individuals. Clones were read by immunoSEQ multiplex PCR, and TCRdb kept only the in-frame ones, dropping some. The sample contains about 2.5 million clones, approximately 90% of which appear only once. The CDR3 sequence is 13 residues long. Germline lookup yields CDR1 MDHEN and CDR2 SYDVKM. V lost 5 bases and J lost 5, with 12 bases in between. This clone has a handful of counts. The source of this sequence is a man aged 18-30 years in good health. Some clones in this sample may be carry-over from other donors' samples. Sequenced input: naive CD4+ T cells from PBMCs. The subset here: CD45RA+ positively selected. The genes are TRBV28 and TRBJ1-1; D remains ambiguous. CDR3 residues: CASSRAPWTEAFF. The CDR3 nucleotides are TGTGCCAGCAGTAGGGCCCCGTGGACTGAAGCTTTCTTT. Variable domain in full (rest from reference TRBV28 and TRBJ1-1): DVKVTQSSRYLVKRTGEKVFLECVQDMDHENMFWYRQDPGLGLRLIYFSYDVKMKEKGDIPEGYSVSREKKERFSLILESASTNQTSMYLCASSRAPWTEAFFGQGTRLTVV.